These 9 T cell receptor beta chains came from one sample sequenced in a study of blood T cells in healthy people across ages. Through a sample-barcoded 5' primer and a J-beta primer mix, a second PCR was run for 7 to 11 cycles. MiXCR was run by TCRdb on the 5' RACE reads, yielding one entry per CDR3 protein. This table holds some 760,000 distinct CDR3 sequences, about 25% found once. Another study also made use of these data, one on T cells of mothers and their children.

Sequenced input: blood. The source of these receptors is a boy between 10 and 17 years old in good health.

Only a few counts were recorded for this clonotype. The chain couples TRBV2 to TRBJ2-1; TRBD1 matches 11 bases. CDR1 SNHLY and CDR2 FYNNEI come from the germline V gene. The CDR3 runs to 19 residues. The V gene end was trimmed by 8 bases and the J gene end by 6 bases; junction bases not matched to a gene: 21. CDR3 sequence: CASPGGGQGDDHPLNEQFF. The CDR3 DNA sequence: TGTGCCAGCCCCGGTGGGGGACAGGGGGACGACCACCCTCTCAATGAGCAGTTCTTC.

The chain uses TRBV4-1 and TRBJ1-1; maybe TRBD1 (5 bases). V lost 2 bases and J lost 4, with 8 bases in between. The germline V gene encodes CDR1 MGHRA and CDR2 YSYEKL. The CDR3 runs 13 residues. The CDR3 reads CASSQPRGTEAFF. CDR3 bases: TGCGCCAGCAGCCAACCGAGGGGCACTGAAGCTTTCTTT.

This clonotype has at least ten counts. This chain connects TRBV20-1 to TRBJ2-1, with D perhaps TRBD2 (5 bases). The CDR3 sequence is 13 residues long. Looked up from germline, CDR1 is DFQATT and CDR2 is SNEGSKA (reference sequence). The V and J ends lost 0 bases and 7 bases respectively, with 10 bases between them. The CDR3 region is CSARDLRGNEQFF. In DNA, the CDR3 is TGCAGTGCTAGAGATCTTCGGGGTAATGAGCAGTTCTTC.

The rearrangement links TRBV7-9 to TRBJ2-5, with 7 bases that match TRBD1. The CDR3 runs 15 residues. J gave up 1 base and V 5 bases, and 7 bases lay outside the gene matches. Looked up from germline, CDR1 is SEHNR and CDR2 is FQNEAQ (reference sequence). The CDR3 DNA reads TGTGCCAGCAGCATGACAGGGATCTCCCAAGAGACCCAGTACTTC. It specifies CASSMTGISQETQYF.

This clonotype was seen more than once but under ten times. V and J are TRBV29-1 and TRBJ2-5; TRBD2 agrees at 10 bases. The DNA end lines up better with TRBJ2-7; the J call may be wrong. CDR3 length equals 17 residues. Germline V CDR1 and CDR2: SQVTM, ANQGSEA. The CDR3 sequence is CSAISASGSPPSYEQYF. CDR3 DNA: TGCAGCGCTATCTCGGCTAGCGGGAGCCCCCCTTCCTACGAGCAGTACTTC.

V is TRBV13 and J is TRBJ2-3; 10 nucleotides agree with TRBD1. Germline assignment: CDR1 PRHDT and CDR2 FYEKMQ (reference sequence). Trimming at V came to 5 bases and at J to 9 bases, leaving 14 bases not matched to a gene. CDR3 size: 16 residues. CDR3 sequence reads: CASSQEGTGVGDTQYF. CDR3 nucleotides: TGTGCCAGCAGCCAAGAAGGGACAGGGGTGGGGGACACGCAGTATTTT.

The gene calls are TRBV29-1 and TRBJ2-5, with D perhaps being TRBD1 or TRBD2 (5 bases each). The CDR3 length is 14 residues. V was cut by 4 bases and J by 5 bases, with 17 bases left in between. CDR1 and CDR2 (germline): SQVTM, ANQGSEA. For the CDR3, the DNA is TGCAGCGTTGGGGGAGTCAGGGTCCTGGAGACCCAGTACTTC. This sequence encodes CSVGGVRVLETQYF.

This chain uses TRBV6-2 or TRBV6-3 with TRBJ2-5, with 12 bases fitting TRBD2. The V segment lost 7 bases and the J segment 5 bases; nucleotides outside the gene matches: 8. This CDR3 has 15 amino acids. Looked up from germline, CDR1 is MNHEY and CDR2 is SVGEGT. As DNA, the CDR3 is TGTGCCAGCACTCGACTAGCGGGGGCCCTGGAGACCCAGTACTTC. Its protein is CASTRLAGALETQYF.

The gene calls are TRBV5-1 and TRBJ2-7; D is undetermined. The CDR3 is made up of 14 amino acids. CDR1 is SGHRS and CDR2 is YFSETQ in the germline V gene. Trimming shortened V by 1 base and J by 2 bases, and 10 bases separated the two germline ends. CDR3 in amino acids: CASSLSAATYEQYF. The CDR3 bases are TGCGCCAGCAGCTTGAGTGCAGCTACCTACGAGCAGTACTTC. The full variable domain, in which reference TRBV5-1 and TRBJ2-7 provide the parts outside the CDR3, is KAGVTQTPRYLIKTRGQQVTLSCSPISGHRSVSWYQQTPGQGLQFLFEYFSETQRNKGNFPGRFSGRQFSNSRSEMNVSTLELGDSALYLCASSLSAATYEQYFGPGTRLTVT.